The 27 T cell receptor beta chains below all came from one sample that was sequenced in a study of T cells after posttransplantation cyclophosphamide. Sequenced by immunoSEQ multiplex PCR; TCRdb stores in-frame clones only, minus some. In the table there are around 30,000 clones, about 90% of which are singletons. Sequencing used PBMCs. The source of these receptors is a woman aged 40 to 50 with a blood cancer, CMV-positive, and with a related stem cell donor.

The chain combines TRBV19 with TRBJ2-7; TRBD1 agrees at 9 bases. V lost 6 bases, J lost 5 bases, and 11 bases stayed unmatched. In germline, CDR1 is LNHDA, CDR2 SQIVND (reference sequence). This CDR3 spans 15 amino acids. The CDR3 DNA follows: TGTGCCAGTAGCGAGACCGGGACAGGGCTCCACGAGCAGTACTTC. Translating gives CASSETGTGLHEQYF.

This clone was seen only once. The CDR3 is CASSLTSGGVETQYF. CDR3 nucleotide sequence: TGCGCCAGCAGCTTGACTAGCGGTGGGGTGGAGACCCAGTACTTC. The chain recombines TRBV5-1 with TRBJ2-5; 8 bases align to TRBD2. The J segment lost 5 bases and the V segment lost 1 base, leaving 7 bases of the junction unmatched. Germline V CDR1 and CDR2: SGHRS, YFSETQ. This CDR3 region has 15 residues.

The rearrangement links TRBV9 to TRBJ1-5; D is unclear. The CDR3 has 14 residues. V dropped 0 bases and J dropped 3 bases, with 7 bases sitting between them. The germline V gene encodes CDR1 SGDLS and CDR2 YYNGEE. DNA for the CDR3: TGTGCCAGCAGCGTAGGGGGAGACAATCAGCCCCAGCATTTT. Amino acid sequence: CASSVGGDNQPQHF.

The V and J genes are TRBV9 and TRBJ2-2; D gene uncertain. The length of the CDR3 is 14 residues. Germline V gene data show CDR1 as SGDLS and CDR2 as YYNGEE. V lost 2 bases and J lost 0, with 5 bases in between. This CDR3 is CASSVVSNTGELFF. The CDR3 bases are TGTGCCAGCAGCGTTGTATCGAACACCGGGGAGCTGTTTTTT.

This sequence joins TRBV4-1 and TRBJ1-3; D unresolved. CDR1 and CDR2 (germline): MGHRA, YSYEKL. The CDR3 length is 16 residues. V was pared by 4 bases and J by 0 bases, with 13 bases between. The CDR3 DNA follows: TGCGCCAGCAGCCCCGGGCGGGCCTTCTCTGGAAACACCATATATTTT. Translated, it gives CASSPGRAFSGNTIYF.

The chain employs TRBV7-2 and TRBJ2-7; TRBD1 is a possible D gene (5 bases). The CDR3 has 14 residues. V was clipped by 2 bases and J by 4 bases, with 12 bases between them. Germline loops: CDR1 SGHTA, CDR2 FQGNSA. The CDR3 spells CASSLLQGWYEQYF. The CDR3 DNA sequence: TGTGCCAGCAGCTTATTGCAGGGTTGGTACGAGCAGTACTTC.

The CDR3 region is CASSLSQGTSTDTQYF. Here the CDR3 DNA reads TGTGCCAGCAGTTTATCACAGGGTACTAGCACAGATACGCAGTATTTT. This chain joins TRBV27 and TRBJ2-3, with D possibly matching TRBD1 (6 bases). In germline, CDR1 is MNHEY, CDR2 SMNVEV (reference sequence). The length of the CDR3 is 16 residues. Between the trimmed V and J ends, which lost 0 bases and 0 bases, there was a span of 10 bases.

The genes are TRBV29-1 and TRBJ1-2; 7 bases are shared with TRBD1. V shed 6 bases, J shed 4 bases, and the junction held 5 bases outside the gene matches. This CDR3 has 12 residues. Germline CDR1 is SQVTM and CDR2 is ANQGSEA. The DNA of the CDR3 is TGCAGCGTAAGACAGGGATTCTATGGCTACACCTTC. It codes for CSVRQGFYGYTF.

This clone was seen more than once but under ten times. The chain uses TRBV6-1 and TRBJ1-4, with unresolved D. This CDR3 region has 14 residues. Trimming left V 8 bases short and J 0 bases short, with 10 bases between. CDR1 is MNHNS, CDR2 SASEGT, per germline. The DNA for the CDR3 is TGTGCCAGCGCCCAGTTCCCAACTAATGAAAAACTGTTTTTT. Its protein is CASAQFPTNEKLFF.

The chain has TRBV19 and TRBJ2-3, with D uncertain. Trimming took off 1 base at V and 2 bases at J, with 10 bases between the two ends. The CDR3 extends over 15 amino acids. CDR1 is LNHDA, CDR2 SQIVND, per germline (reference sequence). CDR3 amino acids: CASSIAGGYTDTQYF. CDR3 DNA sequence: TGTGCCAGTAGTATAGCGGGTGGATACACAGATACGCAGTATTTT.

This chain connects TRBV6-1 to TRBJ1-6; D ambiguous. Trimming took 2 bases from V and 7 from J, leaving 15 bases between them. The germline V gene encodes CDR1 MNHNS and CDR2 SASEGT. The length of the CDR3 is 16 residues. In DNA form, the CDR3 reads TGTGCCAGCAGTGAACTGGAGGGATTGGGGAATTCACCCCTCCACTTT. It yields the protein CASSELEGLGNSPLHF.

This clone was observed a handful of times. J is TRBJ1-4 and V is TRBV27; 11 nucleotides line up with TRBD1. The CDR3 totals 16 residues. The germline V gene has CDR1 MNHEY and CDR2 SMNVEV (reference sequence). J gave up 7 bases and V 4 bases, and 8 bases lay outside the gene matches. CDR3 loop: CASSSTRTGGGEKLFF. The CDR3 DNA is TGTGCCAGCAGTTCGACCCGGACAGGGGGCGGTGAAAAACTGTTTTTT.

The chain couples TRBV19 to TRBJ2-5; 9 bases are shared with TRBD2. The ends lost 5 bases at V and 4 bases at J; junction bases unmatched: 5. Germline-derived CDR1 and CDR2 are LNHDA and SQIVND (reference sequence). The length of the CDR3 is 14 residues. The CDR3 DNA reads TGTGCCAGTAGTTTAGGGACTAGCCCAGAGACCCAGTACTTC. Amino acids: CASSLGTSPETQYF.

The chain couples TRBV6-1 to TRBJ2-1; no clear D gene. The CDR3 has 14 residues. Germline-derived CDR1 and CDR2 are MNHNS and SASEGT. Trimming shortened V by 6 bases and J by 1 base, and 10 bases separated the two germline ends. The chain's CDR3 is CASSDWWSYNEQFF. For the CDR3, the DNA is TGTGCCAGCAGCGACTGGTGGTCCTACAATGAGCAGTTCTTC.

V gene TRBV7-8 combines with J gene TRBJ1-2; D is possibly TRBD1 (5 bases). The germline V gene encodes CDR1 SGHVS and CDR2 FQNEAQ. The CDR3 contains 15 residues. V shed 6 bases and J shed 8 bases, with 22 bases lying between them. CDR3 nucleotide sequence: TGTGCCAGCAGTCGAAAGAGGGGAGGGTTCGGGGGCTACACCTTC. This translates into CASSRKRGGFGGYTF. The full variable domain, with the rest looked up from reference TRBV7-8 and TRBJ1-2, is GAGVSQSPRYKVAKRGQDVALRCDPISGHVSLFWYQQALGQGPEFLTYFQNEAQLDKSGLPSDRFFAERPEGSVSTLKIQRTQQEDSAVYLCASSRKRGGFGGYTFGSGTRLTVV.

The chain is built from TRBV6-5 and TRBJ2-7, with a tentative D call TRBD1 (5 bases). Trimming stripped 6 bases from V and 1 base from J, with 10 bases between. Germline V gene sequence: CDR1 MNHEY, CDR2 SVGAGI. This CDR3 region has 13 residues. This CDR3 is CASSKGPSYEQYF. The CDR3 region has the DNA TGTGCCAGCAGCAAGGGGCCTTCCTACGAGCAGTACTTC.

The chain joins TRBV5-1 to TRBJ1-1, with 10 bases lining up with TRBD1. The trim removed 6 bases at V and 5 bases at J, leaving 7 bases unmatched. Germline values: CDR1 SGHRS, CDR2 YFSETQ. This CDR3 region has 14 residues. CDR3 residues: CASNPTGGMTEAFF. The DNA of the CDR3 is TGCGCCAGCAACCCGACAGGGGGCATGACTGAAGCTTTCTTT.

This chain joins TRBV9 and TRBJ2-1; D remains ambiguous. Germline V gene sequence: CDR1 SGDLS, CDR2 YYNGEE. The V end was cut by 0 bases, the J end by 5 bases, with 15 bases between. This CDR3 is 16 amino acids long. The chain's CDR3 is CASSVGLRRSDNEQFF. The CDR3 region has the DNA TGTGCCAGCAGCGTAGGACTCCGTCGGTCCGACAATGAGCAGTTCTTC.

The genes are TRBV11-1 and TRBJ2-1, with D possibly TRBD2 on 5 matching bases. Trimming left V 5 bases short and J 13 bases short, with 15 bases between. Per the germline V gene, CDR1 is SGHAT and CDR2 is FQDESV (reference sequence). The CDR3 sequence is 12 residues long. CDR3 in amino acids: CASSPRARGQFF. In DNA, the CDR3 is TGTGCCAGCAGCCCCCGAGCCCGGGGACAGTTCTTC.

CDR3: CASSQGGLTADRNEKLFF. CDR3 nucleotide sequence: TGCGCCAGCAGCCAAGGCGGCCTAACGGCAGACAGGAATGAAAAACTGTTTTTT. The rearrangement joins TRBV4-3 to TRBJ1-4, with a tentative D call TRBD1 (6 bases). Germline lookup yields CDR1 LGHNA and CDR2 YSLEER. The CDR3 runs 18 residues. The ends were cut back, 1 base at V and 5 bases at J, with 20 bases in the middle.

This chain links TRBV13 with TRBJ1-2, with 8 bases lining up with TRBD1. The V segment lost 4 bases and the J segment 5 bases; nucleotides outside the gene matches: 18. The CDR3 spans 18 residues. Germline CDR1 and CDR2: PRHDT and FYEKMQ (reference sequence). The CDR3 reads CASSSPDRAGWGEYGYTF. DNA for the CDR3: TGTGCCAGCAGCTCTCCGGACAGGGCCGGATGGGGGGAATATGGCTACACCTTC.

The chain carries TRBV5-6 and TRBJ2-1, with TRBD2 identical over 8 bases. This CDR3 is built from 16 residues. Per germline, CDR1 SGHDT and CDR2 YYEEEE. The ends lost 6 bases at V and 5 bases at J; junction bases unmatched: 13. CDR3 protein: CASKPTGGENHNEQFF. The CDR3, as DNA: TGTGCCAGCAAACCGACCGGGGGGGAAAATCACAATGAGCAGTTCTTC. The variable domain in full, completed from reference TRBV5-6 and TRBJ2-1, reads DAGVTQSPTHLIKTRGQQVTLRCSPKSGHDTVSWYQQALGQGPQFIFQYYEEEERQRGNFPDRFSGHQFPNYSSELNVNALLLGDSALYLCASKPTGGENHNEQFFGPGTRLTVL.

The rearrangement links TRBV11-2 to TRBJ2-5; TRBD1 is a possible D gene (5 bases). The germline CDR1 and CDR2 sequences are SGHAT and FQNNGV. The CDR3 has 12 amino acids. V lost 6 bases to trimming and J lost 7 bases, with 12 bases between them. The CDR3 sequence: CASRRIQGTQYF. The CDR3, as DNA: TGTGCCAGCAGGAGGATTCAGGGGACCCAGTACTTC.

The chain links TRBV10-2 to TRBJ2-2, with TRBD2 matching 11 bases. With V trimmed by 5 bases and J by 5 bases, 4 bases remained unmatched. The germline V gene has CDR1 WSHSY and CDR2 SAAADI. This CDR3 region has 15 residues. This chain's CDR3 is CASSSSGGQTGELFF. The CDR3 DNA is TGCGCCAGCAGTTCTAGCGGGGGGCAGACCGGGGAGCTGTTTTTT.

The rearrangement joins TRBV15 to TRBJ1-1; D may be TRBD1 (5 bases). V was shortened by 0 bases and J by 2 bases, with 16 bases between the two germline ends. The germline gives CDR1 LNHNV, CDR2 YYDKDF (reference sequence). CDR3 size: 17 residues. This CDR3 is CATSRDIPGLPNTEAFF. The CDR3 DNA sequence: TGTGCCACCAGCAGAGATATCCCAGGGCTACCAAACACTGAAGCTTTCTTT.

V usage is TRBV11-2 and J usage is TRBJ1-1; the D gene is possibly TRBD1 (6 bases). The V gene lost 6 bases and the J gene lost 8 bases, with 10 bases spanning the gap. The CDR3 runs 11 residues. Germline V gene data show CDR1 as SGHAT and CDR2 as FQNNGV. CDR3 residues: CASSRGTEAFF. CDR3 nucleotides: TGTGCCAGCAGTCGTGGGACAGAAGCTTTCTTT.

The V gene is TRBV6-5, the J gene TRBJ2-2; D perhaps matches TRBD1 (6 bases). The V end lost 5 bases, the J end lost 6 bases, and 16 bases lay between the germline ends. CDR1 MNHEY and CDR2 SVGAGI come from the germline V gene. This CDR3 has 15 residues. The CDR3 sequence: CASSPDRRPAGELFF. The CDR3 bases are TGTGCCAGCAGTCCCGACAGGAGGCCGGCCGGGGAGCTGTTTTTT.